This TCR beta chain was captured in a study of blood T cell repertoires in COVID-19. Study overall: T cells, B-cell-depleted T cells, or PBMCs supplied cDNA or gDNA.

Per the original data handling: Scientists estimated how many nucleated cells there were by amplifying reference gene primers. Clones were read by immunoSEQ multiplex PCR, and TCRdb kept only the in-frame ones, dropping some. V, J and clone size were drawn from that table, and D and trimming were deduced from the DNA. The table includes roughly 98,000 clones, 75% to 85% detected once. The CDR3 contains 15 residues. Germline CDR1 is SEHNR and CDR2 is FQNEAQ (reference sequence). Trimming removed 5 bases from V and 2 bases from J; junction bases left unmatched: 8. The receptor was isolated from a human donor in a cohort sampled during active COVID-19. What was sequenced was peripheral blood. The chain is built from TRBV7-9 and TRBJ1-2; 7 bases are shared with TRBD1. The CDR3 bases are TGTGCCAGCAGCGCAGGGGGGACGGTGAACTATGGCTACACCTTC. It encodes CASSAGGTVNYGYTF.